This paragraph reports one T cell receptor beta chain. Its antigen is not identified. The sample originates from a study of shared clonotypes between healthy human individuals. In germline, CDR1 is SNHLY, CDR2 FYNNEI. Trimming took off 7 bases at V and 3 bases at J, with 9 bases between the two ends. This CDR3 has 13 residues. Measured with immunoSEQ multiplex PCR; TCRdb has only the in-frame clones, and not every one. The sample records approximately 1.9 million clones, over 85% being singletons. Study conclusions and caveats: Clonotypes not shared had lower generation probabilities than those common to all four donors.

Naive CD8 isolation took CD45RO-negative cells positively selected for CCR7 and excluded terminally differentiated effector memory CD45RA+ cells. This chain links TRBV2 with TRBJ2-2; D is perhaps TRBD1 or TRBD2 (6 bases each). The sequence was collected from a man aged 18 to 29 in good health. Some clones in this sample may be carry-over from other donors' samples. Specimen: naive CD8+ T cells from PBMCs. CDR3 loop: CASKGGHTGELFF. The CDR3 region has the DNA TGTGCCAGCAAGGGGGGCCACACCGGGGAGCTGTTTTTT.